A selection of T cell receptor beta chains follows, all from one sample in a study of T cell responses to AZD1222 COVID-19 vaccine. TCRdb's copy holds only in-frame clones and misses some; the assay was immunoSEQ multiplex PCR. The table includes 98,000 or so clones, 85% to 95% detected once. This material consisted of peripheral blood, taken on day 0 of AZD1222 vaccination. The receptors come from an adult in good health. Each CDR3 is given with its conserved first and last residue.

v_call: TRBV5-1; j_call: TRBJ1-4; cdr3_aa: CASSLGQGDEKLFF
v_call: TRBV11-3; j_call: TRBJ2-2; cdr3_aa: CASSLTGFVSGELFF
v_call: TRBV10-3; j_call: TRBJ2-1; cdr3_aa: CAIRKEAEQFF
v_call: TRBV2; j_call: TRBJ1-2; cdr3_aa: CASSENWVSYGYTF
v_call: TRBV11-2; j_call: TRBJ1-3; cdr3_aa: CASSPQTGPPGNTIYF
v_call: TRBV5-6; j_call: TRBJ2-7; cdr3_aa: CASTLGAGGVYEQYF
v_call: TRBV19; j_call: TRBJ2-2; cdr3_aa: CASSIGSIAGAGELFF
v_call: TRBV2; j_call: TRBJ1-1; cdr3_aa: CASSEKPPAFF
v_call: TRBV5-5; j_call: TRBJ1-3; cdr3_aa: CASSLTVRPAPGNTIYF
v_call: TRBV4-2; j_call: TRBJ1-1; cdr3_aa: CASSQRQGNTEAFF
v_call: TRBV9; j_call: TRBJ2-1; cdr3_aa: CASSVGQGGPSGAPNEQFF
v_call: TRBV9; j_call: TRBJ1-2; cdr3_aa: CASSGMWGYTF
v_call: TRBV27; j_call: TRBJ1-6; cdr3_aa: CASSPQTGRNSPLHF
v_call: TRBV6-5; j_call: TRBJ2-2; cdr3_aa: CASRASTGELFF
v_call: TRBV7-9; j_call: TRBJ2-7; cdr3_aa: CASSLALAGVDEQYF
v_call: TRBV6-5; j_call: TRBJ2-1; cdr3_aa: CASSYGLANYNEQFF
v_call: TRBV14; j_call: TRBJ1-4; cdr3_aa: CASSQGLNREEKLFF
v_call: TRBV30; j_call: TRBJ2-7; cdr3_aa: CAWGEGVGEDEQYF
v_call: TRBV10-2; j_call: TRBJ1-1; cdr3_aa: CASKGQVNTEAFF
v_call: TRBV28; j_call: TRBJ1-2; cdr3_aa: CASMGTGANYGYTF
v_call: TRBV6-1; j_call: TRBJ2-7; cdr3_aa: CASSEGSGSIYEQYF
v_call: TRBV4-1; j_call: TRBJ2-1; cdr3_aa: CASSQGGLVNSYNEQFF
v_call: TRBV27; j_call: TRBJ1-1; cdr3_aa: CASGRLNTEAFF
v_call: TRBV6-2/TRBV6-3; j_call: TRBJ2-5; cdr3_aa: CASSSGRRETQYF
v_call: TRBV9; j_call: TRBJ2-7; cdr3_aa: CASSVGSQSYEQYF
v_call: TRBV7-2; j_call: TRBJ2-7; cdr3_aa: CASSVSTGTSYEQYF
v_call: TRBV28; j_call: TRBJ1-3; cdr3_aa: CASRYNRGHGGNTIYF
v_call: TRBV7-3; j_call: TRBJ2-2; cdr3_aa: CASSSRAGGPGELFF
v_call: TRBV7-8; j_call: TRBJ1-1; cdr3_aa: CASSLPSSGTKAEAFF
v_call: TRBV18; j_call: TRBJ1-2; cdr3_aa: CASSPRTDPGYTF
v_call: TRBV9; j_call: TRBJ1-4; cdr3_aa: CASSPGQNNEKLFF
v_call: TRBV9; j_call: TRBJ1-1; cdr3_aa: CASSVPHGNTEAFF
v_call: TRBV30; j_call: TRBJ2-1; cdr3_aa: CAWSWTGVEQFF
v_call: TRBV2; j_call: TRBJ2-2; cdr3_aa: CASSPGWELIGELFF
v_call: TRBV30; j_call: TRBJ1-1; cdr3_aa: CAWRRGSTEAFF
v_call: TRBV6-5; j_call: TRBJ2-3; cdr3_aa: CASSYSEREAPDTQYF
v_call: TRBV7-3; j_call: TRBJ2-1; cdr3_aa: CASSPTTSGWQFF
v_call: TRBV7-9; j_call: TRBJ2-7; cdr3_aa: CASSLVGQGVYEQYF
v_call: TRBV24-1; j_call: TRBJ1-2; cdr3_aa: CATSGDYGYTF
v_call: TRBV6-6; j_call: TRBJ2-6; cdr3_aa: CASSPFRQGDIPYSGANVLTF
v_call: TRBV5-1; j_call: TRBJ1-2; cdr3_aa: CASSFGQGIYGYTF
v_call: TRBV6-1; j_call: TRBJ2-7; cdr3_aa: CASSEKSNSHEQYF
v_call: TRBV3-1/TRBV3-2; j_call: TRBJ1-6; cdr3_aa: CASRSVSYNSPLHF
v_call: TRBV10-2; j_call: TRBJ1-2; cdr3_aa: CASSDQYNNYGYTF
v_call: TRBV7-3; j_call: TRBJ2-3; cdr3_aa: CASGSLGGNTQYF
v_call: TRBV27; j_call: TRBJ1-5; cdr3_aa: CASSPADRGVSQPQHF
v_call: TRBV9; j_call: TRBJ1-2; cdr3_aa: CASSSRTGTGGYTF
v_call: TRBV7-2; j_call: TRBJ1-2; cdr3_aa: CASSLGDASYYGYTF
v_call: TRBV2; j_call: TRBJ1-5; cdr3_aa: CASSEMTGLSNQPQHF